Following are 30 T cell receptor beta chains from one sample sequenced in a study of OX40 agonist ivuxolimab in advanced cancers. Assay: immunoSEQ multiplex PCR; the TCRdb copy retains only in-frame clones and omits some. The table lists roughly 62,000 clones, around 93% of them singletons. The sequences come from CD4+ or CD8+ T cells sorted from blood, collected in a trial of the OX40 agonist ivuxolimab. The receptors shown here come from an adult with an advanced solid tumor such as melanoma, head and neck, liver or kidney cancer.

The rearrangement links TRBV11-1 to TRBJ2-1; 10 bases agree with TRBD2. The V and J ends lost 5 bases and 8 bases, in that order; junction bases with no gene match: 12. The CDR3 covers 16 residues. CDR1 and CDR2 (germline): SGHAT, FQDESV (reference sequence). DNA of the CDR3: TGTGCCAGCAGCAAACCCTCTAGCGGGAGTGGGGATGAGCAGTTCTTC. It codes for CASSKPSSGSGDEQFF.

This chain links TRBV27 with TRBJ2-4; D not resolved. There are 13 residues in the CDR3. V lost 6 bases and J 4 bases, leaving 10 bases between the germline ends. The germline V gene has CDR1 MNHEY and CDR2 SMNVEV (reference sequence). Here the CDR3 DNA reads TGTGCCAGCAGGCCTGGGCTTAAAAACATTCAGTACTTC. Its protein product is CASRPGLKNIQYF.

The rearrangement links TRBV4-1 to TRBJ2-7; 7 bases fit TRBD1. The V segment lost 1 base and the J segment 4 bases; nucleotides outside the gene matches: 7. The CDR3 runs 15 residues. Germline-derived CDR1 and CDR2 are MGHRA and YSYEKL. Here the CDR3 reads CASSQGFPGGYEQYF. The CDR3 DNA sequence: TGCGCCAGCAGCCAAGGATTTCCAGGGGGATACGAGCAGTACTTC.

The J gene is TRBJ2-3, the V gene TRBV7-2, with D possibly TRBD2 on 5 matching bases. V lost 3 bases, J lost 8 bases, and 18 bases lay in between. Germline lookup yields CDR1 SGHTA and CDR2 FQGNSA. The CDR3 loop spans 15 amino acids. CDR3: CASSFSGFSGGTQYF. CDR3 DNA: TGTGCCAGCAGCTTTTCGGGTTTCAGCGGAGGTACGCAGTATTTT.

A few counts support this clone. This sequence joins TRBV19 and TRBJ2-1; maybe TRBD2 (6 bases). V gave up 10 bases and J gave up 10 bases, with 14 bases separating them. Germline V lookup: CDR1 LNHDA, CDR2 SQIVND (reference sequence). The CDR3 sequence is 11 residues long. The CDR3 DNA reads as TGTGCCACCCTGGGGGGTAGAGAGCAGTTCTTC. It encodes CATLGGREQFF.

In its sample, this clone was seen once. J is TRBJ2-2 and V is TRBV28; 10 bases are a match to TRBD2. The CDR3 is made up of 17 amino acids. The V gene end was trimmed by 7 bases and the J gene end by 6 bases; junction bases not matched to a gene: 14. CDR1 is MDHEN and CDR2 is SYDVKM in the germline V gene. The CDR3 nucleotides are TGTGCCAGCACCTGGTCGGCTAGCGGGAGCCCCGCCGGGGAGCTGTTTTTT. It specifies CASTWSASGSPAGELFF.

In nucleotides, the CDR3 is TGTGCCAGCAGTTGGGGCCCCTACGAGCAGTACTTC. It translates to CASSWGPYEQYF. The chain has TRBV28 and TRBJ2-7; TRBD1 might be the D (5 bases). Germline V gene lookup returns CDR1 MDHEN and CDR2 SYDVKM. V lost 4 bases and J 2 bases, leaving 6 bases between the germline ends. The CDR3 consists of 12 residues.

This clone was counted only a few times. The V call is TRBV18, the J call TRBJ2-2, with TRBD1 identical over 8 bases. The ends lost 2 bases at V and 0 bases at J; junction bases unmatched: 5. There are 17 residues in the CDR3. CDR1 is KGHSH, CDR2 LQKENI, per germline. The CDR3 bases are TGTGCCAGCTCACCAACCAGACAGGGGCCGAACACCGGGGAGCTGTTTTTT. Residues: CASSPTRQGPNTGELFF. The variable domain in full, with the rest retrieved from reference TRBV18 and TRBJ2-2, is NAGVMQNPRHLVRRRGQEARLRCSPMKGHSHVYWYRQLPEEGLKFMVYLQKENIIDESGMPKERFSAEFPKEGPSILRIQQVVRGDSAAYFCASSPTRQGPNTGELFFGEGSRLTVL.

The chain links TRBV4-1 to TRBJ2-1, with D maybe TRBD1 (7 bases). CDR3 length: 14 amino acids. V lost 0 bases and J 9 bases, leaving 12 bases between the germline ends. Germline V gene data show CDR1 as MGHRA and CDR2 as YSYEKL. The CDR3 nucleotides are TGCGCCAGCAGCCAAGACTATCAGGGGGGTGAGCAGTTCTTC. Residues: CASSQDYQGGEQFF.

The chain has TRBV7-2 and TRBJ2-7, with D perhaps assigned TRBD1 or TRBD2 (5 bases each). The germline CDR1 and CDR2 sequences are SGHTA and FQGNSA. Between the trimmed V and J ends, which lost 5 bases and 5 bases, there was a span of 19 bases. This CDR3 has 15 residues. DNA of the CDR3: TGTGCCAGCAGCCACGTGACGGGGCCGAAAAACGAGCAGTACTTC. Its protein is CASSHVTGPKNEQYF.

This clone appeared a single time. V usage is TRBV15 and J usage is TRBJ2-7; the D gene is possibly TRBD1 (7 bases). Trimming pared 5 bases from V and 6 bases from J, leaving 20 bases between. CDR1 is LNHNV, CDR2 YYDKDF, per germline (reference sequence). The CDR3 has 15 amino acids. CDR3 sequence: CATSRGGTEVTEQYF. CDR3 nucleotide sequence: TGTGCCACCAGCCGCGGCGGGACAGAGGTGACCGAGCAGTACTTC.

This clone has only one observation. The chain recombines TRBV6-5 with TRBJ2-2; 12 nucleotides match TRBD2. Germline CDR1 MNHEY, CDR2 SVGAGI. The CDR3 spans 15 residues. Trimming cost V 5 bases and J 6 bases; bases outside gene matches: 4. This CDR3 reads CASSRRLAGAGELFF. CDR3 bases: TGTGCCAGCAGTCGACGACTAGCGGGAGCCGGGGAGCTGTTTTTT.

The chain uses TRBV7-6 and TRBJ2-5; D is uncertain. V lost 3 bases and J lost 3, with 11 bases in between. The germline V gene encodes CDR1 SGHVS and CDR2 FNYEAQ. This CDR3 region has 14 residues. The CDR3 nucleotides read TGTGCCAGCAGCTTCCCCACCGTTGAAGAGACCCAGTACTTC. It codes for CASSFPTVEETQYF.

The rearrangement uses TRBV11-2 and TRBJ2-1; D gene unclear. The CDR3 is 15 amino acids. Deletions cut 5 bases from V and 0 bases from J, with 11 bases between. The V gene's germline CDR1 is SGHAT and CDR2 FQNNGV. The CDR3 bases are TGTGCCAGCAGCCCGGACGTGAGCTCCTACAATGAGCAGTTCTTC. Amino acids: CASSPDVSSYNEQFF. The full variable domain, in which reference TRBV11-2 and TRBJ2-1 provide the parts outside the CDR3, is EAGVAQSPRYKIIEKRQSVAFWCNPISGHATLYWYQQILGQGPKLLIQFQNNGVVDDSQLPKDRFSAERLKGVDSTLKIQPAKLEDSAVYLCASSPDVSSYNEQFFGPGTRLTVL.

The chain is built from TRBV7-2 and TRBJ2-2; 8 bases fit TRBD1. V gave up 4 bases and J gave up 4 bases; unmatched junction bases: 2. Looked up from germline, CDR1 is SGHTA and CDR2 is FQGNSA. The CDR3 contains 14 residues. CDR3 protein: CASSSTGGTGELFF. CDR3 coding DNA: TGTGCCAGCAGCTCCACAGGGGGCACCGGGGAGCTGTTTTTT.

The chain employs TRBV18 and TRBJ2-5; D call uncertain. CDR1 is KGHSH and CDR2 is LQKENI in the germline V gene. The CDR3 loop spans 16 amino acids. Trimming cost V 4 bases and J 0 bases, with 15 bases left between them. The CDR3 loop is CASSHPPVSNQETQYF. The DNA of the CDR3 is TGTGCCAGCTCACATCCGCCCGTCAGCAACCAAGAGACCCAGTACTTC.

This clone was found once. The chain has TRBV5-1 and TRBJ2-3; 9 nucleotides line up with TRBD2. Germline-derived CDR1 and CDR2 are SGHRS and YFSETQ. This CDR3 region has 16 residues. After removal of 0 bases from V and 1 base from J, the junction contained 3 bases not matched to a gene. As DNA, the CDR3 is TGCGCCAGCAGCTTGGCGGCGGGAGGGCGCACAGATACGCAGTATTTT. Translated: CASSLAAGGRTDTQYF.

The CDR3 spells CASRIYEGATGELFF. Here the CDR3 DNA reads TGTGCCAGTAGAATTTATGAGGGGGCAACGGGGGAGCTGTTTTTT. The V call is TRBV19, the J call TRBJ2-2; TRBD1 aligns across 7 bases. The CDR3 extends over 15 amino acids. With V trimmed by 6 bases and J by 8 bases, 12 bases remained unmatched. Germline lookup yields CDR1 LNHDA and CDR2 SQIVND (reference sequence).

This rearrangement joins TRBV5-3 to TRBJ1-1; no definite D call. TRBV5-3 is annotated as an ORF whose role is uncertain. Trimming cost V 4 bases and J 1 base, with 8 bases left between them. This CDR3 is 13 amino acids long. The CDR3 sequence: CARSQRENTEAFF. The CDR3 DNA sequence: TGTGCCAGAAGCCAAAGGGAGAACACTGAAGCTTTCTTT.

Remarks on this clone: Distinct nucleotide sequences in the sample also encode this CDR3. In DNA form, the CDR3 reads TGTGCCAGCAGCTTGGCAGTATACAATGAGCAGTTCTTC. It translates to CASSLAVYNEQFF. The V call is TRBV7-2, the J call TRBJ2-1; D not certain. Germline assignment: CDR1 SGHTA and CDR2 FQGNSA. The CDR3 totals 13 residues. Trimming pared 3 bases from V and 4 bases from J, leaving 7 bases between.

This clone has at least ten counts. The V and J genes are TRBV7-9 and TRBJ2-2, with 7 bases aligning to TRBD2. The CDR3 is 16 amino acids. The junction had 5 bases not matched to a gene; V was cut back by 1 base and J by 3 bases. Germline V CDR1 and CDR2: SEHNR, FQNEAQ (reference sequence). The CDR3 DNA follows: TGTGCCAGCAGCTTAGTTGTCCGGGAGGACACCGGGGAGCTGTTTTTT. The encoded protein is CASSLVVREDTGELFF.

The chain recombines TRBV19 with TRBJ1-2; TRBD1 is a possible D gene (6 bases). Germline CDR1 LNHDA, CDR2 SQIVND (reference sequence). Trimming took off 6 bases at V and 0 bases at J, with 17 bases between the two ends. This CDR3 contains 16 residues. CDR3 sequence: CASSSLDRQANYGYTF. The CDR3 DNA follows: TGTGCCAGTAGCAGCCTCGACAGGCAAGCTAACTATGGCTACACCTTC.

V gene TRBV19 combines with J gene TRBJ2-1; D is unresolved. The V end lost 1 base, the J end lost 6 bases, and 4 bases lay between the germline ends. The CDR3 is 12 amino acids. Per germline, CDR1 LNHDA and CDR2 SQIVND (reference sequence). The CDR3, as DNA: TGTGCCAGTAGTATAGGCCTCAATGAGCAGTTCTTC. The encoded protein is CASSIGLNEQFF.

V is TRBV28 and J is TRBJ2-3, with 8 bases matching TRBD2. CDR3 length: 16 amino acids. Germline CDR1 and CDR2: MDHEN and SYDVKM. V trimming: 5 bases; J trimming: 4 bases; junction bases outside the gene matches: 11. The CDR3 DNA sequence: TGTGCCAGCAGTCCTCTAAGCGGGAGACCAGCAGATACGCAGTATTTT. It encodes CASSPLSGRPADTQYF.

The CDR3 nucleotides read TGTGCCAGCAGTTACGATTGGGGCACTTTCTCCTACGAGCAGTACTTC. This translates into CASSYDWGTFSYEQYF. V usage is TRBV6-5 and J usage is TRBJ2-7; perhaps TRBD1 as D (5 bases). The CDR3 is 16 residues long. The germline V gene has CDR1 MNHEY and CDR2 SVGAGI. V was pared by 2 bases and J by 0 bases, with 14 bases between.

The rearrangement links TRBV9 to TRBJ2-5, with TRBD1 matching 7 bases. The germline V gene has CDR1 SGDLS and CDR2 YYNGEE. This CDR3 spans 15 amino acids. V dropped 5 bases and J dropped 1; count of bases not matched to a gene: 8. The CDR3 DNA follows: TGTGCCAGCAGTACCTTCCGGGACAGCCAAGAGACCCAGTACTTC. The encoded protein is CASSTFRDSQETQYF.

J is TRBJ2-1 and V is TRBV7-3, with 10 bases fitting TRBD2. The V segment lost 6 bases and the J segment 4 bases; nucleotides outside the gene matches: 6. Germline V gives CDR1 SGHTA, CDR2 FQGTGA. The CDR3 is made up of 15 amino acids. The CDR3 sequence is CASSLGTSAYNEQFF. For the CDR3, the DNA is TGTGCCAGCAGTTTAGGGACTAGCGCGTACAATGAGCAGTTCTTC.

This sequence joins TRBV27 and TRBJ2-3; D is perhaps TRBD2 (5 bases). The V gene lost 3 bases and the J gene lost 4 bases, with 11 bases spanning the gap. Germline lookup yields CDR1 MNHEY and CDR2 SMNVEV (reference sequence). CDR3 length: 14 residues. CDR3 residues: CASSFEGSADTQYF. The CDR3 bases are TGTGCCAGCAGTTTTGAGGGATCCGCAGATACGCAGTATTTT.

V gene TRBV4-2 combines with J gene TRBJ2-1; D possibly corresponds to TRBD2 (6 bases). The V gene's germline CDR1 is LGHNA and CDR2 YNFKEQ. Trimming took off 6 bases at V and 3 bases at J, with 24 bases between the two ends. CDR3 size: 18 residues. CDR3 nucleotides: TGTGCCAGCAGTCCAGCCACTTACAGCGGGCACCTCTACAATGAGCAGTTCTTC. It codes for CASSPATYSGHLYNEQFF.

The chain employs TRBV20-1 and TRBJ2-1, with no clear D. The germline V gene has CDR1 DFQATT and CDR2 SNEGSKA (reference sequence). The V and J ends lost 3 bases and 4 bases respectively, with 4 bases between them. The CDR3 extends over 11 amino acids. The CDR3 protein is CSASFYNEQFF. Here the CDR3 DNA reads TGCAGTGCTAGTTTTTACAATGAGCAGTTCTTC.